The 32 T cell receptor beta chains given below trace back to one sample, sequenced in a study of cytomegalovirus exposure and HLA in healthy donors. PCR primers comprised 60 Vbeta and 13 Jbeta primers. Profiled with immunoSEQ multiplex PCR; TCRdb holds only in-frame clones, not every one. This table holds 150,000 to 160,000 clones, under 80% found once. Sequenced material: PBMCs. The receptors derive from a man aged 30 to 39 in good health and CMV-seronegative.

This clone appeared a few times. Here the CDR3 reads CATSRDRGGYEQYF. CDR3 sequence (DNA): TGTGCCACCAGCAGGGACAGGGGCGGCTACGAGCAGTACTTC. This chain links TRBV15 with TRBJ2-5; 9 bases are shared with TRBD1. The last part of the DNA fits TRBJ2-7 better; the J call may be wrong. Germline CDR1 is LNHNV and CDR2 is YYDKDF (reference sequence). CDR3 length equals 14 residues.

This rearrangement joins TRBV7-8 to TRBJ2-7; 11 bases agree with TRBD1. Germline V lookup: CDR1 SGHVS, CDR2 FQNEAQ. The CDR3 extends over 16 amino acids. J lost 3 bases, V lost 1 base, and 5 bases had no gene match. In DNA, the CDR3 is TGTGCCAGCAGCTTAGGCCGGGGGACAGGGGGCTACGAGCAGTACTTC. Translation gives CASSLGRGTGGYEQYF.

As DNA, the CDR3 is TGTGCCAGCAGCCAAGACTTATCAGAGACCCAGTACTTC. It codes for CASSQDLSETQYF. The V call is TRBV4-2, the J call TRBJ2-5; D is uncertain. Germline V gene data show CDR1 as LGHNA and CDR2 as YNFKEQ. Trimming pared 0 bases from V and 4 bases from J, leaving 6 bases between. The CDR3 spans 13 residues.

The genes are TRBV28 and TRBJ1-1, with 8 bases matching TRBD1. V shed 5 bases, J shed 0 bases, and the junction held 2 bases outside the gene matches. The CDR3 contains 14 residues. Looked up from germline, CDR1 is MDHEN and CDR2 is SYDVKM. In nucleotides, the CDR3 is TGTGCCAGCAGTCTGGACAGGGTGAACACTGAAGCTTTCTTT. Translation: CASSLDRVNTEAFF.

This chain joins TRBV5-4 and TRBJ2-5; D remains unclear. The germline CDR1 and CDR2 sequences are SGHNT and YYREEE (reference sequence). V was trimmed by 0 bases and J by 2 bases, leaving 5 bases between them. There are 13 residues in the CDR3. Written as DNA, the CDR3 is TGTGCCAGCAGCTTGGTACAGCAAGAGACCCAGTACTTC. Its translation: CASSLVQQETQYF.

CDR3 sequence (DNA): TGTGCCACCAGCAGAGACAGGTTTAACGGCTATGGCTACACCTTC. Translating gives CATSRDRFNGYGYTF. The rearrangement joins TRBV15 to TRBJ1-2; D remains unclear. Germline V gene sequence: CDR1 LNHNV, CDR2 YYDKDF (reference sequence). The CDR3 runs to 15 residues. Trimming removed 0 bases from V and 4 bases from J, with 12 bases in between.

This clone came up a few times. This chain's CDR3 is CASSERVGQGYNSPLHF. CDR3 nucleotides: TGTGCCAGCAGTGAAAGGGTGGGACAGGGTTATAATTCACCCCTCCACTTT. The chain uses TRBV6-1 and TRBJ1-6, with 9 positions matching TRBD1. CDR1 is MNHNS and CDR2 is SASEGT in the germline V gene. V was pared by 2 bases and J by 4 bases, with 6 bases of the junction left unmatched. The CDR3 runs 17 residues.

The chain recombines TRBV5-4 with TRBJ2-1; a possible D gene is TRBD1 (6 bases). In germline, CDR1 is SGHNT, CDR2 YYREEE (reference sequence). This CDR3 is built from 14 residues. With 0 bases removed from V and 8 bases from J, the gap between germline ends came to 12 bases. The CDR3 sequence is CASSLGLRGDEQFF. In DNA, the CDR3 is TGTGCCAGCAGCTTGGGGCTCAGGGGCGATGAGCAGTTCTTC.

This clone showed up just a few times. V and J are TRBV11-2 and TRBJ1-5; D call uncertain. The CDR3 length is 14 residues. Germline CDR1 SGHAT, CDR2 FQNNGV. Trimming removed 2 bases at V and 4 bases at J, with 9 bases between. The CDR3 DNA is TGTGCCAGCAGCTTATCCGGCGGAAATCAGCCCCAGCATTTT. Translated, it gives CASSLSGGNQPQHF.

The J gene is TRBJ2-7, the V gene TRBV6-5, with 8 bases aligning to TRBD1. The CDR3 spans 15 residues. The V segment lost 7 bases and the J segment 2 bases; nucleotides outside the gene matches: 10. The V gene's germline CDR1 is MNHEY and CDR2 SVGAGI. In nucleotides, the CDR3 is TGTGCCAGCATGCCAGGACAGGGAGGCACCTACGAGCAGTACTTC. Protein: CASMPGQGGTYEQYF.

CDR3 region: CASSVGDSDTQYF. Here the CDR3 DNA reads TGTGCCAGCAGCGTAGGCGATTCAGATACGCAGTATTTT. The chain has TRBV9 and TRBJ2-3; D call uncertain. The CDR3 contains 13 residues. Germline V CDR1 and CDR2: SGDLS, YYNGEE. The V end lost 0 bases, the J end lost 4 bases, and 6 bases lay between the germline ends. Full variable domain (outside the CDR3, taken from reference TRBV9 and TRBJ2-3): DSGVTQTPKHLITATGQRVTLRCSPRSGDLSVYWYQQSLDQGLQFLIQYYNGEERAKGNILERFSAQQFPDLHSELNLSSLELGDSALYFCASSVGDSDTQYFGPGTRLTVL.

The genes are TRBV5-1 and TRBJ2-3, with a possible D match to TRBD1 (7 bases). V dropped 3 bases and J dropped 3 bases, with 20 bases sitting between them. Germline CDR1 is SGHRS and CDR2 is YFSETQ. This CDR3 is 17 amino acids long. DNA for the CDR3: TGCGCCAGCAGCTCAAGGGGGGACAGCTTATTTACAGATACGCAGTATTTT. It translates to CASSSRGDSLFTDTQYF. Supplemented by reference TRBV5-1 and TRBJ2-3, the full variable domain reads KAGVTQTPRYLIKTRGQQVTLSCSPISGHRSVSWYQQTPGQGLQFLFEYFSETQRNKGNFPGRFSGRQFSNSRSEMNVSTLELGDSALYLCASSSRGDSLFTDTQYFGPGTRLTVL.

The chain combines TRBV6-6 with TRBJ2-3; D gene uncertain. Germline CDR1 is MNHNY and CDR2 is SVGAGI (reference sequence). Trimming removed 4 bases at V and 6 bases at J, with 8 bases between. The CDR3 runs to 12 residues. The CDR3 reads CASSFSPDTQYF. The CDR3 coding sequence is TGTGCCAGCAGTTTTTCTCCGGATACGCAGTATTTT.

The V call is TRBV4-2, the J call TRBJ1-1; no clear D. CDR1 and CDR2 (germline): LGHNA, YNFKEQ. With 0 bases removed from V and 4 bases from J, the gap between germline ends came to 18 bases. The CDR3 contains 17 residues. DNA for the CDR3: TGTGCCAGCAGCCAAGATTCTTCGGGTCGGGGAGGCACTGAAGCTTTCTTT. Translation gives CASSQDSSGRGGTEAFF.

This CDR3 reads CASSLFNSGYTF. CDR3 bases: TGTGCCAGCAGCCTTTTTAATTCTGGCTACACCTTC. The chain links TRBV7-9 to TRBJ1-2; no definite D call. Germline-derived CDR1 and CDR2 are SEHNR and FQNEAQ (reference sequence). This CDR3 contains 12 residues. V lost 5 bases and J lost 7, with 11 bases in between.

For this clone: Additional DNA sequences in this sample encode the identical CDR3. The chain joins TRBV5-1 to TRBJ1-1; weak D call: TRBD1 (5 bases). Per germline, CDR1 SGHRS and CDR2 YFSETQ. The length of the CDR3 is 13 residues. The ends were cut back, 2 bases at V and 5 bases at J, with 10 bases in the middle. Written as DNA, the CDR3 is TGCGCCAGCAGCTTCCAGGGTGGAACTGAAGCTTTCTTT. Amino acid sequence: CASSFQGGTEAFF. The variable domain in full, with the rest retrieved from reference TRBV5-1 and TRBJ1-1, is KAGVTQTPRYLIKTRGQQVTLSCSPISGHRSVSWYQQTPGQGLQFLFEYFSETQRNKGNFPGRFSGRQFSNSRSEMNVSTLELGDSALYLCASSFQGGTEAFFGQGTRLTVV.

The chain links TRBV6-6 to TRBJ2-1; 10 bases match TRBD1. Germline assignment: CDR1 MNHNY and CDR2 SVGAGI (reference sequence). This CDR3 is built from 15 residues. V was clipped by 8 bases and J by 8 bases; unmatched bases: 12. The CDR3 nucleotides are TGTGCCAGCGTAAACCCGGGACAGGGGATTTATGAGCAGTTCTTC. Its protein is CASVNPGQGIYEQFF.

The genes are TRBV4-2 and TRBJ2-1, with 8 bases that match TRBD2. CDR1 and CDR2 (germline): LGHNA, YNFKEQ. The CDR3 totals 16 residues. V shed 0 bases, J shed 5 bases, and the junction held 6 bases outside the gene matches. CDR3 bases: TGTGCCAGCAGCCAAGATGGCGGGGGGAAGAACAATGAGCAGTTCTTC. It is translated as CASSQDGGGKNNEQFF.

CDR3 sequence: CASSPAGEYNEQFF. DNA for the CDR3: TGTGCCAGCAGTCCGGCGGGGGAATACAATGAGCAGTTCTTC. V is TRBV6-1 and J is TRBJ2-1; 7 nucleotides agree with TRBD2. This CDR3 contains 14 residues. Germline CDR1 is MNHNS and CDR2 is SASEGT. V dropped 5 bases and J dropped 4; count of bases not matched to a gene: 5.

The genes are TRBV6-1 and TRBJ2-1; D is unresolved. The V gene's germline CDR1 is MNHNS and CDR2 SASEGT. Between the trimmed V and J ends, which lost 6 bases and 9 bases, there was a span of 6 bases. CDR3 length: 10 residues. The CDR3 is CASRSGEQFF. The CDR3 DNA is TGTGCCAGCAGATCGGGTGAGCAGTTCTTC.

This chain joins TRBV5-8 and TRBJ1-1, with 9 bases identical to TRBD1. The CDR3 totals 13 residues. V gave up 4 bases and J gave up 5 bases; unmatched junction bases: 3. CDR1 and CDR2 (germline): SGHTS, YDEGEE. The DNA of the CDR3 is TGTGCCAGCAGCCGACAGGGGGAAACTGAAGCTTTCTTT. Its translation is CASSRQGETEAFF.

The chain recombines TRBV2 with TRBJ2-7; possibly TRBD1 for D (6 bases). The CDR3 runs to 12 residues. CDR1 and CDR2 from the germline V gene are SNHLY and FYNNEI. V was shortened by 8 bases and J by 2 bases, with 10 bases between the two germline ends. The CDR3 DNA reads TGTGCCAGCGGGGACAACCCCTACGAGCAGTACTTC. Amino acids: CASGDNPYEQYF.

The genes are TRBV7-8 and TRBJ2-7; maybe TRBD1 (6 bases). CDR1 is SGHVS and CDR2 is FQNEAQ in the germline V gene. Trimming removed 5 bases at V and 4 bases at J, with 9 bases between. This CDR3 region has 12 residues. CDR3: CASSRTEYEQYF. The CDR3 DNA is TGTGCCAGCAGCCGGACAGAATACGAGCAGTACTTC.

This chain uses TRBV5-1 with TRBJ2-5, with a tentative D call TRBD1 (6 bases). The closer fit of TRBJ2-7 to the DNA end suggests the J call may be wrong. The length of the CDR3 is 14 residues. The germline gives CDR1 SGHRS, CDR2 YFSETQ. The CDR3 reads CASRLGQSSYEQYF. The CDR3 bases are TGCGCCAGCAGACTTGGACAGAGCTCCTACGAGCAGTACTTC.

The chain couples TRBV7-9 to TRBJ1-2, with TRBD1 identical over 9 bases. Trimming cost V 5 bases and J 4 bases; bases outside gene matches: 8. Germline V gene data show CDR1 as SEHNR and CDR2 as FQNEAQ (reference sequence). CDR3 length: 15 residues. The CDR3 DNA reads TGTGCCAGCAGCCCCGGACAGGGGCTCGGCTATGGCTACACCTTC. Amino acid sequence: CASSPGQGLGYGYTF.

The chain is built from TRBV7-9 and TRBJ2-5, with TRBD2 matching 8 bases. With 5 bases clipped from V and 4 bases from J, the junction kept 9 bases outside the gene matches. Germline lookup yields CDR1 SEHNR and CDR2 FQNEAQ (reference sequence). The CDR3 loop spans 15 amino acids. The CDR3 DNA reads TGTGCCAGCAGCCGAGCGAGCGGGGGATCAGAGACCCAGTACTTC. Its protein is CASSRASGGSETQYF.

The chain combines TRBV6-1 with TRBJ1-3; 7 bases line up with TRBD1. The CDR3 is 13 residues long. The trim removed 5 bases at V and 8 bases at J, leaving 6 bases unmatched. Germline V gives CDR1 MNHNS, CDR2 SASEGT. The DNA for the CDR3 is TGTGCCAGCAGTATGACAGGGAGAGACACCATATATTTT. Translated: CASSMTGRDTIYF.

The chain joins TRBV28 to TRBJ2-2, with D uncertain. Trimming cost V 6 bases and J 1 base, with 9 bases left between them. CDR1 MDHEN and CDR2 SYDVKM come from the germline V gene. The CDR3 contains 14 residues. The CDR3 DNA reads TGTGCCAGCAGCCGCTACCAGAACACCGGGGAGCTGTTTTTT. This gives the protein CASSRYQNTGELFF.

This rearrangement joins TRBV6-1 to TRBJ2-7; D is undetermined. The CDR3 covers 13 residues. Per the germline V gene, CDR1 is MNHNS and CDR2 is SASEGT. V was clipped by 1 base and J by 12 bases, with 16 bases between them. CDR3 region: CASSEVQISTGYF. DNA of the CDR3: TGTGCCAGCAGTGAAGTACAAATTTCTACGGGGTACTTC.

To note about this clone: One end of the junction fails to match germline, which may point to a read error. This chain links TRBV25-1 with TRBJ1-2, with 8 bases matching TRBD1. The CDR3 is made up of 14 amino acids. Per germline, CDR1 MGHDK and CDR2 SYGVNS. The CDR3 protein is CASSDRTGFYGYPF. The CDR3 nucleotides read TGTGCCAGCAGTGACCGGACAGGGTTCTATGGCTACCCCTTC.

The gene calls are TRBV7-2 and TRBJ2-5; TRBD2 matches at 10 bases. This CDR3 contains 14 residues. The germline CDR1 and CDR2 sequences are SGHTA and FQGNSA. V was clipped by 8 bases and J by 5 bases; unmatched bases: 8. CDR3 nucleotide sequence: TGTGCCAGCGAGCAGCGGGGGGGCGAGGAGACCCAGTACTTC. Amino acids: CASEQRGGEETQYF.

Remarks on this clone: One end of the junction varies from germline; a read error may be responsible. V is TRBV7-7 and J is TRBJ2-2; tentatively, D is TRBD2 (7 bases). Per the germline V gene, CDR1 is SSHAT and CDR2 is FNYEAQ (reference sequence). The CDR3 sequence is 15 residues long. The CDR3 region is CASSQLGGQTGELFF. CDR3 coding DNA: TGTGCTAGCAGTCAATTGGGGGGGCAGACCGGGGAGCTGTTTTTT.